This T cell receptor (beta chain) originates from a study of blood T cell repertoires in COVID-19. Germline values: CDR1 SEHNR, CDR2 FQNEAQ (reference sequence). This CDR3 contains 14 residues. V shed 5 bases and J 7 bases; nucleotides not matched to a gene: 4. In the study's own analysis: For nucleated cells, counts were estimated from reference gene primer amplification. The data were produced by immunoSEQ multiplex PCR, yet TCRdb's version contains in-frame clones alone and is incomplete. That table supplies the V and J calls and clone size; D and trimming were determined from the DNA. Among a few hundred thousand clones listed, around 87% were seen once.

The chain joins TRBV7-9 to TRBJ1-6; 8 bases are shared with TRBD1. Input material: PBMCs or T cells enriched from blood (not recorded which). The receptor comes from a man younger than 45 who had recovered from COVID-19. CDR3 nucleotide sequence: TGTGCCAGCAGCCCGGACAGGGTAAATTCACCCCTCCACTTT. Translated, it gives CASSPDRVNSPLHF.